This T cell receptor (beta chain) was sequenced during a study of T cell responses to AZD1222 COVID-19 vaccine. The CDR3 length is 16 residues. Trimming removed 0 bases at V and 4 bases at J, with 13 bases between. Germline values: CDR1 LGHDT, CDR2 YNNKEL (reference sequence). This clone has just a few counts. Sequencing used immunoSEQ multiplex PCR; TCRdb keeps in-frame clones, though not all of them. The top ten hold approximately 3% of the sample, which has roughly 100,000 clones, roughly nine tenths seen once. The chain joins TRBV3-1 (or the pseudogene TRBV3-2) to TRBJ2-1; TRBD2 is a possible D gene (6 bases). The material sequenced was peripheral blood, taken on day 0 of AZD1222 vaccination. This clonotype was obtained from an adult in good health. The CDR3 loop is CASSQDSWGVYNEQFF. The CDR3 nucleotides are TGTGCCAGCAGCCAAGACTCCTGGGGGGTTTACAATGAGCAGTTCTTC.